A single sample is the source of the 23 T cell receptor beta chains below, sequenced in a study of blood T cell repertoires in COVID-19. TCRdb's table, derived via immunoSEQ multiplex PCR, lists solely in-frame clones and lacks some. The table has around 68,000 clones, around 85% seen once. Source material: peripheral blood. These receptors all stem from a woman aged 50 to 60 with acute or convalescent COVID-19.

V and J are TRBV4-2 and TRBJ2-3; D remains unclear. The V end was cut by 0 bases, the J end by 4 bases, with 11 bases between. The CDR3 is made up of 15 amino acids. Germline V lookup: CDR1 LGHNA, CDR2 YNFKEQ. This CDR3 is CASSQDKGVPDTQYF. CDR3 in DNA: TGTGCCAGCAGCCAAGATAAAGGAGTCCCAGATACGCAGTATTTT.

The sample holds a few counts of this clone. V usage is TRBV19 and J usage is TRBJ1-2; D not certain. Trimming pared 2 bases from V and 4 bases from J, leaving 11 bases between. This CDR3 is 14 amino acids long. Germline CDR1 LNHDA, CDR2 SQIVND (reference sequence). CDR3 sequence (DNA): TGTGCCAGTAGTATATCCTACGCCGGCTATGGCTACACCTTC. Protein: CASSISYAGYGYTF.

This chain connects TRBV4-2 to TRBJ1-3; a possible D gene is TRBD1 (6 bases). V shed 0 bases and J shed 12 bases, with 30 bases lying between them. The CDR3 runs 19 residues. Germline V gene data show CDR1 as LGHNA and CDR2 as YNFKEQ. CDR3 loop: CASSQDEQGKTLEGRGIYF. The CDR3 nucleotides are TGTGCCAGCAGCCAAGATGAGCAGGGGAAGACCTTGGAAGGAAGGGGCATATATTTT.

V and J are TRBV18 and TRBJ1-1, with TRBD1 matching over 7 bases. Per the germline V gene, CDR1 is KGHSH and CDR2 is LQKENI. The CDR3 extends over 11 amino acids. After removal of 8 bases from V and 3 bases from J, the junction contained 0 bases not matched to a gene. Here the CDR3 DNA reads TGTGCCAGCACAGGGGACACTGAAGCTTTCTTT. Amino acid sequence: CASTGDTEAFF. The full variable domain, its missing parts supplied by reference TRBV18 and TRBJ1-1, is NAGVMQNPRHLVRRRGQEARLRCSPMKGHSHVYWYRQLPEEGLKFMVYLQKENIIDESGMPKERFSAEFPKEGPSILRIQQVVRGDSAAYFCASTGDTEAFFGQGTRLTVV.

This sequence joins TRBV5-6 and TRBJ2-7, with a possible D match to TRBD2 (5 bases). Germline CDR1 and CDR2: SGHDT and YYEEEE. The CDR3 totals 19 residues. V lost 3 bases and J 2 bases, leaving 27 bases between the germline ends. DNA for the CDR3: TGTGCCAGCAGCTGGGGAGCCGTCATTGGATGGGTAGAAACCTACGAGCAGTACTTC. Translation gives CASSWGAVIGWVETYEQYF.

This chain joins TRBV30 and TRBJ1-3; D not certain. CDR1 and CDR2 from the germline V gene are GTSNPN and SVGIG (reference sequence). V shed 2 bases and J shed 0 bases, with 14 bases lying between them. CDR3 length: 16 residues. The CDR3 DNA reads TGTGCCTGGAGTCTCGCCTTTCCGAGCTCTGGAAACACCATATATTTT. Its translation: CAWSLAFPSSGNTIYF.

This clone has only one observation. This chain uses TRBV7-6 with TRBJ2-5, with 11 bases that match TRBD1. Germline CDR1 and CDR2: SGHVS and FNYEAQ. V shed 5 bases, J shed 4 bases, and the junction held 6 bases outside the gene matches. The CDR3 is 15 amino acids. Here the CDR3 DNA reads TGTGCCAGCAGCAAAACGGACAGGGGGCCAGAGACCCAGTACTTC. The encoded protein is CASSKTDRGPETQYF.

This sequence joins TRBV3-1 (or the pseudogene TRBV3-2) and TRBJ2-1, with D possibly TRBD2 on 7 matching bases. V was clipped by 8 bases and J by 2 bases, with 16 bases between them. The CDR3 contains 15 residues. Germline values: CDR1 LGHDT, CDR2 YNNKEL (reference sequence). The CDR3 nucleotides read TGTGCCAGCCGGGGGGCCTCCGGGACCTACAATGAGCAGTTCTTC. Translating it yields CASRGASGTYNEQFF.

The chain joins TRBV11-3 to TRBJ2-1; 7 bases match TRBD2. With 3 bases clipped from V and 0 bases from J, the junction kept 11 bases outside the gene matches. CDR1 is SGHNT and CDR2 is YENEEA in the germline V gene. This CDR3 has 18 amino acids. CDR3 in DNA: TGTGCCAGCAGCTTTGGCGGGAGTTCCCTCAGCTCCTACAATGAGCAGTTCTTC. It translates to CASSFGGSSLSSYNEQFF.

This rearrangement joins TRBV18 to TRBJ1-3, with a possible D match to TRBD1 (5 bases). V was shortened by 6 bases and J by 1 base, with 19 bases between the two germline ends. The germline V gene has CDR1 KGHSH and CDR2 LQKENI. There are 17 residues in the CDR3. CDR3 nucleotide sequence: TGTGCCAGCTCCCAGTTCAAACAGGAATTATCTGGAAACACCATATATTTT. This gives the protein CASSQFKQELSGNTIYF.

This clone was detected only once. The chain is built from TRBV19 and TRBJ1-1; D possibly corresponds to TRBD1 (6 bases). V was pared by 9 bases and J by 7 bases, with 18 bases between. This CDR3 has 13 residues. Germline CDR1 is LNHDA and CDR2 is SQIVND (reference sequence). This CDR3 is CASHPRPTGEAFF. The CDR3 DNA sequence: TGTGCCAGCCACCCCAGGCCGACAGGTGAAGCTTTCTTT.

A few counts support this clone. This chain joins TRBV9 and TRBJ2-5; 7 bases agree with TRBD2. The CDR3 covers 14 residues. Trimming at V came to 2 bases and at J to 5 bases, leaving 6 bases not matched to a gene. Germline V gene sequence: CDR1 SGDLS, CDR2 YYNGEE. CDR3 nucleotides: TGTGCCAGCAGCGTCAGAGAGGGAGGGGAGACCCAGTACTTC. It yields the protein CASSVREGGETQYF.

The chain joins TRBV5-6 to TRBJ1-4; TRBD1 matches at 8 bases. The CDR3 contains 14 residues. The germline gives CDR1 SGHDT, CDR2 YYEEEE. J was trimmed by 5 bases and V by 0 bases; bases with no gene match: 0. CDR3 DNA sequence: TGTGCCAGCAGCTTGGCAGGGGGCAATGAAAAACTGTTTTTT. It codes for CASSLAGGNEKLFF. The entire variable domain, with the rest obtained from reference TRBV5-6 and TRBJ1-4, is as follows: DAGVTQSPTHLIKTRGQQVTLRCSPKSGHDTVSWYQQALGQGPQFIFQYYEEEERQRGNFPDRFSGHQFPNYSSELNVNALLLGDSALYLCASSLAGGNEKLFFGSGTQLSVL.

V gene TRBV4-1 combines with J gene TRBJ1-2; 8 bases line up with TRBD1. After removal of 0 bases from V and 3 bases from J, the junction contained 6 bases not matched to a gene. This CDR3 has 16 residues. Germline loops: CDR1 MGHRA, CDR2 YSYEKL. CDR3 bases: TGCGCCAGCAGCCAAGATGCTGACAGGGGATACTATGGCTACACCTTC. Its protein product is CASSQDADRGYYGYTF.

The chain couples TRBV7-3 to TRBJ2-1, with 8 bases aligning to TRBD2. CDR3 length: 17 residues. CDR1 and CDR2 (germline): SGHTA, FQGTGA. Unmatched junction bases numbered 15, after V lost 5 bases and J lost 6 bases. The CDR3 nucleotides are TGTGCCAGCAGCCCTCGTCGGGCGGGGGGCCGGGGCAATGAGCAGTTCTTC. Translating gives CASSPRRAGGRGNEQFF.

The V and J genes are TRBV19 and TRBJ1-2; 7 bases agree with TRBD1. After removal of 7 bases from V and 5 bases from J, the junction contained 10 bases not matched to a gene. The germline V gene has CDR1 LNHDA and CDR2 SQIVND (reference sequence). The CDR3 length is 14 residues. The CDR3 region is CASTSKQGSYGYTF. As DNA, the CDR3 is TGTGCCAGTACCTCAAAACAGGGGTCGTATGGCTACACCTTC.

This clone was seen just once. V is TRBV18 and J is TRBJ2-2, with 8 bases matching TRBD2. The CDR3 runs 15 residues. Trimming at V came to 2 bases and at J to 5 bases, leaving 4 bases not matched to a gene. The V gene's germline CDR1 is KGHSH and CDR2 LQKENI. The CDR3 DNA reads as TGTGCCAGCTCACCAGCCGGGACTAGAACCGGGGAGCTGTTTTTT. It translates to CASSPAGTRTGELFF.

The V gene is TRBV6-5, the J gene TRBJ2-5; the match to TRBD1 covers 11 bases. CDR1 MNHEY and CDR2 SVGAGI come from the germline V gene. The J segment lost 5 bases and the V segment lost 6 bases, leaving 5 bases of the junction unmatched. This CDR3 spans 14 amino acids. CDR3 DNA: TGTGCCAGCAGACGGACAGGGGGCGTGGAGACCCAGTACTTC. This gives the protein CASRRTGGVETQYF.

V gene TRBV15 combines with J gene TRBJ2-3, with TRBD1 matching 8 bases. CDR1 and CDR2 (germline): LNHNV, YYDKDF (reference sequence). The J segment lost 2 bases and the V segment lost 4 bases, leaving 5 bases of the junction unmatched. The CDR3 runs 15 residues. The CDR3 DNA reads as TGTGCCACCAGCAAAGACAGGGGAGTCACAGATACGCAGTATTTT. Its protein product is CATSKDRGVTDTQYF.

V is TRBV19 and J is TRBJ2-5; maybe TRBD2 (6 bases). With 5 bases removed from V and 5 bases from J, the gap between germline ends came to 12 bases. The germline V gene encodes CDR1 LNHDA and CDR2 SQIVND (reference sequence). This CDR3 is built from 13 residues. CDR3 loop: CASSRTIQETQYF. The CDR3 DNA reads as TGTGCCAGTAGTCGGACTATCCAGGAGACCCAGTACTTC.

V is TRBV19 and J is TRBJ1-1, with a weak D call TRBD1 (6 bases). V lost 7 bases and J 14 bases, leaving 26 bases between the germline ends. Germline V CDR1 and CDR2: LNHDA, SQIVND (reference sequence). The CDR3 covers 14 residues. The CDR3 protein is CASTAPGGRPKPFF. In DNA, the CDR3 is TGTGCCAGTACCGCTCCGGGGGGGCGACCTAAACCCTTCTTT. The full variable domain, in which reference TRBV19 and TRBJ1-1 provide the parts outside the CDR3, is DGGITQSPKYLFRKEGQNVTLSCEQNLNHDAMYWYRQDPGQGLRLIYYSQIVNDFQKGDIAEGYSVSREKKESFPLTVTSAQKNPTAFYLCASTAPGGRPKPFFGQGTRLTVV.

J is TRBJ2-3 and V is TRBV2; D is perhaps TRBD1 (6 bases). Germline CDR1 reads SNHLY; CDR2 reads FYNNEI. V was pared by 5 bases and J by 4 bases, with 16 bases between. This CDR3 contains 15 residues. The CDR3 nucleotides read TGTGCCAGCAGTCAACAGGGTTTCTCGGCAGATACGCAGTATTTT. Its protein product is CASSQQGFSADTQYF.

In this sample, this clone turned up once. This rearrangement joins TRBV5-1 to TRBJ2-7; 10 bases map to TRBD1. The germline CDR1 and CDR2 sequences are SGHRS and YFSETQ. The V segment lost 0 bases and the J segment 2 bases; nucleotides outside the gene matches: 2. CDR3 length: 15 residues. This chain's CDR3 is CASSLDGTGAYEQYF. In DNA, the CDR3 is TGCGCCAGCAGCTTGGACGGGACAGGGGCCTACGAGCAGTACTTC. The entire variable domain, with the rest obtained from reference TRBV5-1 and TRBJ2-7, is as follows: KAGVTQTPRYLIKTRGQQVTLSCSPISGHRSVSWYQQTPGQGLQFLFEYFSETQRNKGNFPGRFSGRQFSNSRSEMNVSTLELGDSALYLCASSLDGTGAYEQYFGPGTRLTVT.